Sequencing of this TCR beta chain was carried out in a study of blood T cell repertoires in COVID-19. Across the whole study: There were acute and convalescent COVID-19 samples, and they came from the United States, Italy and Spain. In each case, the material was cDNA or gDNA derived from T cells, B-cell-depleted T cells, or PBMCs.

Per the original data handling: Amplification with reference gene primers provided the estimates of nucleated cell counts. The table came from immunoSEQ multiplex PCR; TCRdb's copy has only in-frame clones and leaves some out. D and trimming come from the DNA, and the V and J calls and clone size come from that table. The repertoire has over 50,000 clones, 70% to 90% of them found once; the top ten carry over 3.5%. The CDR3 length is 15 residues. V lost 6 bases and J lost 3; bases outside the gene matches: 2. Germline-derived CDR1 and CDR2 are LGHDT and YNNKEL (reference sequence). Sequencing input: peripheral blood. V is TRBV3-1 (or the pseudogene TRBV3-2) and J is TRBJ2-5, with 15 nucleotides matching TRBD2. The clonotype was recovered from a man in his fifties with active COVID-19. The CDR3 DNA is TGTGCCAGCAGGGGACTAGCGGGGGGTAAAGAGACCCAGTACTTC. This sequence encodes CASRGLAGGKETQYF.